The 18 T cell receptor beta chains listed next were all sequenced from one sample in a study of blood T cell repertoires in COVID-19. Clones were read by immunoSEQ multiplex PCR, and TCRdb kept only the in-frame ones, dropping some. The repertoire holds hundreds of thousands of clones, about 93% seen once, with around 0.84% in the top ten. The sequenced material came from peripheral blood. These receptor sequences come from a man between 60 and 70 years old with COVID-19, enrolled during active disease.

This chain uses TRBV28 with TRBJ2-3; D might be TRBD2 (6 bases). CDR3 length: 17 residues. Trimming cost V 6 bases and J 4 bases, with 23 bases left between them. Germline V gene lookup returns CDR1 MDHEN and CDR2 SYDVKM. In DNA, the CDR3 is TGTGCCAGCAGCGTCCGAGGGATCTTAGCGGCGGCAGATACGCAGTATTTT. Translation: CASSVRGILAAADTQYF.

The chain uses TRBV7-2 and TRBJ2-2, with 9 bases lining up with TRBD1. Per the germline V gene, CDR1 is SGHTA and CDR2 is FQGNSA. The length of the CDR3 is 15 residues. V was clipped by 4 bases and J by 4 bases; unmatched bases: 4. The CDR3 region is CASSSQGAVTGELFF. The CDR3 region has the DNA TGTGCCAGCAGCTCACAGGGGGCTGTCACCGGGGAGCTGTTTTTT.

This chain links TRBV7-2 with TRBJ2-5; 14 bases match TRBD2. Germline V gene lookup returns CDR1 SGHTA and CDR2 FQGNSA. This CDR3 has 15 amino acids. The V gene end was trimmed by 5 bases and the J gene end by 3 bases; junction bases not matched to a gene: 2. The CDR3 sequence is CASSMGLAGEETQYF. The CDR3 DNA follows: TGTGCCAGCAGCATGGGACTAGCGGGAGAAGAGACCCAGTACTTC.

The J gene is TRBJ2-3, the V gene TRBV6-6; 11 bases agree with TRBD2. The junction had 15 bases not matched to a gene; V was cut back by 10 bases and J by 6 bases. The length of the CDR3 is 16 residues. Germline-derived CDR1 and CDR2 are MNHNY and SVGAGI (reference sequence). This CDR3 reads CATMSSGGTRVDTQYF. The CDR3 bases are TGTGCCACCATGTCTAGCGGGGGGACTCGAGTGGATACGCAGTATTTT.

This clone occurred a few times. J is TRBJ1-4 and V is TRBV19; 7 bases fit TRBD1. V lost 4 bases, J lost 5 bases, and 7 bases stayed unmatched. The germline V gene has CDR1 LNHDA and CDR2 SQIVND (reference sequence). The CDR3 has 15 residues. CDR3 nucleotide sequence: TGTGCCAGTAGTACCGACAGGGTCTTAAATGAAAAACTGTTTTTT. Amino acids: CASSTDRVLNEKLFF. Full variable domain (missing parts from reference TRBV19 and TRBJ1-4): DGGITQSPKYLFRKEGQNVTLSCEQNLNHDAMYWYRQDPGQGLRLIYYSQIVNDFQKGDIAEGYSVSREKKESFPLTVTSAQKNPTAFYLCASSTDRVLNEKLFFGSGTQLSVL.

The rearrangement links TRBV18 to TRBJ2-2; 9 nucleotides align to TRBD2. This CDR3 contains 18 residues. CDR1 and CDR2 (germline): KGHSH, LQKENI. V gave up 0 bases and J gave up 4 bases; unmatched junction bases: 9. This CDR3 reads CASSPPFSGSFTTGELFF. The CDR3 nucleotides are TGTGCCAGCTCACCACCGTTTAGCGGGAGTTTCACCACCGGGGAGCTGTTTTTT.

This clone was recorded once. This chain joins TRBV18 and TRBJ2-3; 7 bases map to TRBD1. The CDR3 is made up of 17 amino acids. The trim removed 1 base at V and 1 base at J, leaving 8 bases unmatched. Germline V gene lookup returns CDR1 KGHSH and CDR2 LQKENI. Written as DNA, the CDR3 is TGTGCCAGCTCACCACTCCGAGGGGGCCCTCGCACAGATACGCAGTATTTT. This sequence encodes CASSPLRGGPRTDTQYF.

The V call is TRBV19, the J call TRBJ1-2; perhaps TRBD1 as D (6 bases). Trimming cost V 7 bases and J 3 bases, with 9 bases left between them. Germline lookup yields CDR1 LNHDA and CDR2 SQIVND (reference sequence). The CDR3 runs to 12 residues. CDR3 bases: TGTGCCAGTACACAGGGCTACTATGGCTACACCTTC. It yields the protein CASTQGYYGYTF. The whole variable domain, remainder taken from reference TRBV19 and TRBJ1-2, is DGGITQSPKYLFRKEGQNVTLSCEQNLNHDAMYWYRQDPGQGLRLIYYSQIVNDFQKGDIAEGYSVSREKKESFPLTVTSAQKNPTAFYLCASTQGYYGYTFGSGTRLTVV.

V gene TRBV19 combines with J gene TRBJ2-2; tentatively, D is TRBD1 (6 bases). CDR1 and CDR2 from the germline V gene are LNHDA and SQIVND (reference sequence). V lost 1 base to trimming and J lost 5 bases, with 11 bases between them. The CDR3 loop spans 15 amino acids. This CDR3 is CASSIVSQGTGELFF. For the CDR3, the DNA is TGTGCCAGTAGTATAGTTTCCCAGGGGACCGGGGAGCTGTTTTTT.

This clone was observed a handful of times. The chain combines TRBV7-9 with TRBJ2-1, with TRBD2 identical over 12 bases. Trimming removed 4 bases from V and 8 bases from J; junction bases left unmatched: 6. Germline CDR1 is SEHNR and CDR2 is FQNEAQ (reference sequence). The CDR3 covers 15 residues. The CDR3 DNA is TGTGCCAGCAGCTCGACTAGCGGGAGAGGCGATGAGCAGTTCTTC. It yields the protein CASSSTSGRGDEQFF.

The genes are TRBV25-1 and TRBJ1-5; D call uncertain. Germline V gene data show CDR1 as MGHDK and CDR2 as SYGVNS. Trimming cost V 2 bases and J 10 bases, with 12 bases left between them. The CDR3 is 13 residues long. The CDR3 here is CASSEGDQRPQHF. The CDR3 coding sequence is TGTGCCAGCAGTGAAGGAGATCAACGCCCCCAGCATTTT. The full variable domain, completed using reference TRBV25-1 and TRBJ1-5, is EADIYQTPRYLVIGTGKKITLECSQTMGHDKMYWYQQDPGMELHLIHYSYGVNSTEKGDLSSESTVSRIRTEHFPLTLESARPSHTSQYLCASSEGDQRPQHFGDGTRLSIL.

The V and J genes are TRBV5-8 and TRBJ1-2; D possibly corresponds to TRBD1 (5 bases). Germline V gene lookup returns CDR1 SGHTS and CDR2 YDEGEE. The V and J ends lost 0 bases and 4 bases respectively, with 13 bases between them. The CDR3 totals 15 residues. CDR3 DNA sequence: TGTGCCAGCAGCTTGGTTGCAGGGAAGACCTATGGCTACACCTTC. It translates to CASSLVAGKTYGYTF.

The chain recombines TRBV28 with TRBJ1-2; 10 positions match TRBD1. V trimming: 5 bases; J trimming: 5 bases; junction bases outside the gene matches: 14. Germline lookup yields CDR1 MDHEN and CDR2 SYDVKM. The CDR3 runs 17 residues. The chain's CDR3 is CASSPSGTGARLYGYTF. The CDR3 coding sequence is TGTGCCAGCAGTCCCTCCGGGACAGGGGCCAGATTATATGGCTACACCTTC.

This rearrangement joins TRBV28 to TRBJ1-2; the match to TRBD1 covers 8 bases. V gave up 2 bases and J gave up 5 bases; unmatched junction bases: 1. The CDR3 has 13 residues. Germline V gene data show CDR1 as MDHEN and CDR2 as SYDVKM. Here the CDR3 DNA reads TGTGCCAGCAGTTTAACAGGGGGATATGGCTACACCTTC. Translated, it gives CASSLTGGYGYTF.

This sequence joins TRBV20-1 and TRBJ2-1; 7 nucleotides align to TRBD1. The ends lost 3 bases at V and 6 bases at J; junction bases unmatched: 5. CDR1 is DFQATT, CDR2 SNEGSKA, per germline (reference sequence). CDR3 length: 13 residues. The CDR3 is CSASQRGLNEQFF. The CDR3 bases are TGCAGTGCTAGTCAGAGGGGGCTCAATGAGCAGTTCTTC.

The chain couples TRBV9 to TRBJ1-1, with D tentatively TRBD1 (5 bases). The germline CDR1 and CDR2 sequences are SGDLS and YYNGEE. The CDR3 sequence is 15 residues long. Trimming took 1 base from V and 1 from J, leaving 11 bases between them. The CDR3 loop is CASSVSGPQNTEAFF. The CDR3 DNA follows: TGTGCCAGCAGCGTATCAGGGCCCCAGAACACTGAAGCTTTCTTT.

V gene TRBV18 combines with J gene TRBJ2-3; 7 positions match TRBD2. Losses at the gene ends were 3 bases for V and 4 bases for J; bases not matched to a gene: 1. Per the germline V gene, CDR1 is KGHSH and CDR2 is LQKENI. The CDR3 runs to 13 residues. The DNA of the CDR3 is TGTGCCAGCTCACCTGCGGGAGCAGATACGCAGTATTTT. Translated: CASSPAGADTQYF. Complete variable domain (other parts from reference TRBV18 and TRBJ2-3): NAGVMQNPRHLVRRRGQEARLRCSPMKGHSHVYWYRQLPEEGLKFMVYLQKENIIDESGMPKERFSAEFPKEGPSILRIQQVVRGDSAAYFCASSPAGADTQYFGPGTRLTVL.

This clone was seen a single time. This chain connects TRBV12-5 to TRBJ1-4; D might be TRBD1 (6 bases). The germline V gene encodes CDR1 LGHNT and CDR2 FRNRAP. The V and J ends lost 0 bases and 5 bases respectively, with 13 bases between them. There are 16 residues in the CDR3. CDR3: CASGLVPGTSNEKLFF. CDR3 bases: TGTGCTAGTGGTTTGGTTCCCGGGACATCAAATGAAAAACTGTTTTTT.